A selection of T cell receptor beta chains follows, all from one sample in a study of post-analysis software for immune sequencing data. Each CDR3 protein gets one entry after TCRdb re-called the PCR reads with MiXCR. The sample has around 440,000 distinct CDR3 sequences, approximately 45% seen once. Sequencing input: blood. These TCRs come from a girl aged 10 to 17 with multiple sclerosis. The CDR3 runs from the conserved cysteine through the conserved F or W. A D gene is named only where the DNA matches it firmly. Clone size, where shown, is once, few, many, or a class for clones that have expanded.

j_call v_call clone_size d_call cdr3_aa cdr3_nt
TRBJ2-7 TRBV6-5 . . CASSSYSGSSYEQYF TGTGCCAGCAGTTCATATAGCGGAAGCTCCTACGAGCAGTACTTC
TRBJ1-2 TRBV20-1 . . CSARESQNYGYTF TGCAGTGCTAGAGAATCTCAGAACTATGGCTACACCTTC
TRBJ1-1 TRBV5-5 . TRBD1 CASSSRQGLLSTEAFF TGTGCCAGCAGCTCAAGACAGGGGTTATTGAGCACTGAAGCTTTCTTT
TRBJ2-1 TRBV18 . TRBD1 CASSPTGQGVDEQFF TGTGCCAGCTCACCGACGGGACAGGGTGTCGATGAGCAGTTCTTC
TRBJ2-1 TRBV6-1 few . CASNHEQFF TGTGCCAGCAATCATGAGCAGTTCTTC
TRBJ2-5 TRBV18 . . CASSPRQLQETQYF TGTGCCAGCTCACCAAGACAGCTTCAAGAGACCCAGTACTTC
TRBJ2-3 TRBV6-5 few . CASGVRSGTPFYTQYF TGTGCCAGCGGCGTACGTTCCGGGACTCCCTTCTATACGCAGTATTTT
TRBJ2-7 TRBV6-2/TRBV6-3 . TRBD2 CASCLAGTYEQYF TGTGCCAGCTGTCTAGCGGGAACTTACGAGCAGTACTTC
TRBJ1-6 TRBV14 few . CASSQDRVGVGSPLHF TGTGCCAGCAGCCAAGATCGGGTCGGGGTCGGTTCACCCCTCCACTTT
TRBJ2-3 TRBV18 . . CASSPVFAGKIADTQYF TGTGCCAGCTCACCAGTATTTGCGGGAAAGATCGCAGATACGCAGTATTTT
TRBJ2-7 TRBV5-1 . TRBD2 CASTPSGLTYEQYF TGCGCCAGCACCCCTAGCGGGCTTACCTACGAGCAGTACTTC
TRBJ2-3 TRBV12-3/TRBV12-4 . . CASSIDGADTEYF TGTGCCAGCAGCATTGATGGGGCAGATACGGAGTATTTT
TRBJ1-1 TRBV6-5 . TRBD1 CASSYSQATGEDAFF TGTGCCAGCAGTTACTCCCAAGCGACAGGGGAAGACGCTTTCTTT
TRBJ1-2 TRBV6-1 . . CASSDGSTNYGYTF TGTGCCAGCAGTGACGGTTCCACTAACTATGGCTACACCTTC
TRBJ2-1 TRBV11-3 . . CASSSEGSYNEQFF TGTGCCAGCAGCTCCGAAGGGTCCTACAATGAGCAGTTCTTC
TRBJ1-1 TRBV20-1 . TRBD1 CSARDRESTEAFF TGCAGTGCCCGGGACAGGGAGAGCACTGAAGCTTTCTTT
TRBJ2-1 TRBV6-6 . TRBD1 CASSPRQGSRNEQFF TGTGCCAGCAGTCCGCGACAGGGGAGTCGGAATGAGCAGTTCTTC
TRBJ2-3 TRBV11-2 few . CASSLWFTDTQYF TGTGCCAGCAGCTTATGGTTCACGGATACGCAGTATTTT
TRBJ2-5 TRBV27 . TRBD2 CASSLSVIAGGKETQYF TGTGCCAGCAGTTTATCGGTAATAGCGGGAGGGAAAGAGACCCAGTACTTC
TRBJ2-3 TRBV12-3/TRBV12-4 . TRBD1 CASSLVQGDTDTQYF TGTGCCAGCAGTTTAGTACAGGGGGACACAGATACGCAGTATTTT
TRBJ2-4 TRBV4-3 . TRBD2 CASSEDVTSGPVNIQYF TGCGCCAGCAGCGAGGACGTGACTAGCGGGCCGGTGAACATTCAGTACTTC
TRBJ2-3 TRBV5-1 few TRBD2 CASSPGPTSGSAGPTDTQYF TGCGCCAGCAGCCCGGGCCCGACTAGCGGGAGTGCTGGTCCCACAGATACGCAGTATTTT
TRBJ1-2 TRBV20-1 few TRBD1 CSARTGAASSYGYTF TGCAGTGCTCGGACAGGGGCGGCTAGTAGCTATGGCTACACCTTC
TRBJ2-5 TRBV15 . . CATSRDRDQETQYF TGTGCCACCAGCAGAGATAGAGATCAAGAGACCCAGTACTTC
TRBJ1-6 TRBV20-1 . . CSGRTGGTGNSPLHF TGCAGTGGACGGACCGGAGGGACGGGGAATTCACCCCTCCACTTT
TRBJ2-3 TRBV6-5 . TRBD1 CASSSDRVETDTQYF TGTGCCAGCAGTTCCGACAGGGTGGAGACAGATACGCAGTATTTT
TRBJ2-2 TRBV4-3 . . CASSPSRDGPNTGELFF TGCGCCAGCAGCCCGTCTCGGGACGGACCGAACACCGGGGAGCTGTTTTTT
TRBJ2-3 TRBV7-3 many . CASSPTGDTQYF TGTGCCAGCAGCCCCACTGGGGATACGCAGTATTTT
TRBJ1-2 TRBV20-1 . TRBD1 CSARGVGTGGRSYTF TGCAGTGCTAGAGGTGTGGGGACAGGGGGCAGGAGCTACACCTTC
TRBJ2-7 TRBV12-3/TRBV12-4 . . CATMTGQLILYEQYF TGTGCCACGATGACAGGACAACTCATCCTCTACGAGCAGTACTTC
TRBJ2-5 TRBV29-1 . . CSVEVMYQETQYF TGCAGCGTTGAAGTTATGTACCAAGAGACCCAGTACTTC